This T cell receptor beta chain derives from a study of T cells in tuberculosis. Points from the study as a whole: Smaller distances to GMM-specific TCRs suggested their expansion in active tuberculosis.

CDR3 length: 17 residues. Trimming shortened V by 7 bases and J by 5 bases, and 26 bases separated the two germline ends. CDR1 SGHRS and CDR2 YFSETQ come from the germline V gene. Concerning this clone itself: Its antigen is still unknown.

The protocol was immunoSEQ multiplex PCR, while the TCRdb copy is restricted to in-frame clones and leaves out a portion. The data hold under 40,000 clones, with over 90% observed a single time. Sequencing input: PBMCs. The chain combines TRBV5-1 with TRBJ2-3, with a possible D match to TRBD1 (5 bases). This receptor was obtained from a donor aged 10 to 29 with latent tuberculosis or without tuberculosis infection. The CDR3: CASRKPSKRQGRDTQYF. CDR3 coding DNA: TGCGCCAGCCGAAAACCCTCCAAACGTCAGGGCCGAGATACGCAGTATTTT.